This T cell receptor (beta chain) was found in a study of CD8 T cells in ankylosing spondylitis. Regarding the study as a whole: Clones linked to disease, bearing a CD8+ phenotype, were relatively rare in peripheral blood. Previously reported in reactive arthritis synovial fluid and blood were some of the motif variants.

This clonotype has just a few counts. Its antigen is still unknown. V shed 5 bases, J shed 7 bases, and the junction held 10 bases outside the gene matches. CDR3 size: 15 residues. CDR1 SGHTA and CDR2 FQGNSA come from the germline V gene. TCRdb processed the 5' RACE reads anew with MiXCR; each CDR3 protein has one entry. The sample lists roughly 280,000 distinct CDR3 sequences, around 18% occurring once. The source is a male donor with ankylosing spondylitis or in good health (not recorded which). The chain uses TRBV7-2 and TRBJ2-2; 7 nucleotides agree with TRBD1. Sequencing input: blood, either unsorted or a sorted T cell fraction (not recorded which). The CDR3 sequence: CASSTDRSRSGELFF. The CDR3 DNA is TGTGCCAGCAGCACGGACAGGTCTCGGAGCGGGGAGCTGTTTTTT.